The rows below give T cell receptor beta chains drawn from one sample of a study of PD-L1 blockade in urothelial cancer. Profiled with immunoSEQ multiplex PCR; TCRdb holds only in-frame clones, not every one. This sample has around 66,000 clones, with roughly 77% found just once. Specimen: PBMCs, collected around atezolizumab (anti-PD-L1) treatment. Receptors were obtained from a man aged 70-80 years with urothelial cancer. The CDR3 runs from the conserved cysteine through the conserved F or W. Fields, in order: V gene, J gene, D gene, CDR3 length, clone size, CDR3 protein, CDR3 DNA. The D gene is left open where the match is weak. Only part of the rows carry a size: once, few, many, or a class if the clone is expanded.

v_call: TRBV4-3; j_call: TRBJ2-1; d_call: TRBD2; cdr3_length: 14; clone_size: few; cdr3_aa: CASSPLTSSNEQFF; cdr3_nt: TGCGCCAGCAGCCCGCTGACTAGCAGCAATGAGCAGTTCTTC
v_call: TRBV27; j_call: TRBJ1-2; d_call: .; cdr3_length: 15; clone_size: few; cdr3_aa: CASSLEGRFNYGYTF; cdr3_nt: TGTGCCAGCAGTTTGGAGGGAAGGTTTAACTATGGCTACACCTTC
v_call: TRBV5-4; j_call: TRBJ2-6; d_call: TRBD1; cdr3_length: 18; clone_size: once; cdr3_aa: CASSTWTGGLSGANVLTF; cdr3_nt: TGTGCCAGCAGCACGTGGACAGGGGGGCTCTCTGGGGCCAACGTCCTGACTTTC
v_call: TRBV5-6; j_call: TRBJ1-1; d_call: TRBD1; cdr3_length: 15; clone_size: .; cdr3_aa: CASSTPGQGNTEAFF; cdr3_nt: TGTGCCAGCAGCACACCGGGACAGGGGAACACTGAAGCTTTCTTT
v_call: TRBV7-8; j_call: TRBJ2-7; d_call: .; cdr3_length: 15; clone_size: .; cdr3_aa: CASREGSVRVNEQYF; cdr3_nt: TGTGCCAGCAGGGAGGGTTCGGTCAGGGTAAACGAGCAGTACTTC
v_call: TRBV6-6; j_call: TRBJ1-4; d_call: .; cdr3_length: 14; clone_size: .; cdr3_aa: CASRTQGTNEKLFF; cdr3_nt: TGTGCCAGCAGGACTCAGGGTACCAATGAAAAACTGTTTTTT
v_call: TRBV30; j_call: TRBJ1-1; d_call: .; cdr3_length: 14; clone_size: few; cdr3_aa: CAWSRAGRDTEAFF; cdr3_nt: TGTGCCTGGAGTCGGGCGGGGCGGGACACTGAAGCTTTCTTT
v_call: TRBV5-1; j_call: TRBJ2-7; d_call: .; cdr3_length: 13; clone_size: .; cdr3_aa: CASSLASDYEQYF; cdr3_nt: TGCGCCAGCAGCTTGGCTAGTGACTACGAGCAGTACTTC
v_call: TRBV16; j_call: TRBJ1-1; d_call: TRBD1; cdr3_length: 17; clone_size: .; cdr3_aa: CASSQMDRGASDTEAFF; cdr3_nt: TGTGCCAGCAGCCAGATGGACAGGGGCGCTTCGGACACTGAAGCTTTCTTT
v_call: TRBV5-5; j_call: TRBJ2-7; d_call: TRBD2; cdr3_length: 15; clone_size: .; cdr3_aa: CASSLSLAGAYEQYF; cdr3_nt: TGTGCCAGCAGCTTGTCCCTAGCGGGAGCTTACGAGCAGTACTTC
v_call: TRBV27; j_call: TRBJ1-5; d_call: .; cdr3_length: 16; clone_size: .; cdr3_aa: CASSLVIGDSNQPQHF; cdr3_nt: TGTGCCAGCAGTCTAGTAATAGGGGATAGCAATCAGCCCCAGCATTTT
v_call: TRBV10-3; j_call: TRBJ2-1; d_call: TRBD2; cdr3_length: 15; clone_size: .; cdr3_aa: CAISGTSGRGNEQFF; cdr3_nt: TGTGCCATCAGTGGGACTAGCGGGAGGGGCAATGAGCAGTTCTTC
v_call: TRBV18; j_call: TRBJ2-7; d_call: .; cdr3_length: 13; clone_size: once; cdr3_aa: CASSGEDSYEQYF; cdr3_nt: TGTGCCAGCTCAGGAGAAGACTCCTACGAGCAGTACTTC
v_call: TRBV7-9; j_call: TRBJ2-6; d_call: TRBD1; cdr3_length: 15; clone_size: .; cdr3_aa: CAIPGQGTGANVLTF; cdr3_nt: TGTGCCATCCCGGGACAGGGAACTGGGGCCAACGTCCTGACTTTC
v_call: TRBV19; j_call: TRBJ1-2; d_call: TRBD1; cdr3_length: 13; clone_size: .; cdr3_aa: CASNQDRAEGYTF; cdr3_nt: TGTGCCAGTAACCAGGACAGGGCAGAGGGCTACACCTTC
v_call: TRBV29-1; j_call: TRBJ2-7; d_call: TRBD1; cdr3_length: 15; clone_size: once; cdr3_aa: CSATRGTGALGEQYF; cdr3_nt: TGCAGCGCTACTAGGGGGACAGGGGCTCTTGGGGAGCAGTACTTC
v_call: TRBV7-2; j_call: TRBJ2-3; d_call: .; cdr3_length: 16; clone_size: .; cdr3_aa: CASSLASGPSTDTQYF; cdr3_nt: TGTGCCAGCAGCTTAGCCAGCGGGCCTAGCACAGATACGCAGTATTTT
v_call: TRBV28; j_call: TRBJ1-4; d_call: .; cdr3_length: 16; clone_size: .; cdr3_aa: CASSLASVATNEKLFF; cdr3_nt: TGTGCCAGCAGTTTAGCCTCAGTCGCAACTAATGAAAAACTGTTTTTT
v_call: TRBV5-1; j_call: TRBJ2-1; d_call: TRBD2; cdr3_length: 15; clone_size: .; cdr3_aa: CASRPRLAGSNEQFF; cdr3_nt: TGCGCCAGCAGACCCCGGCTAGCGGGCAGCAATGAGCAGTTCTTC
v_call: TRBV27; j_call: TRBJ2-3; d_call: TRBD2; cdr3_length: 19; clone_size: .; cdr3_aa: CASSFSRGRLAGGTDTQYF; cdr3_nt: TGTGCCAGCAGTTTTTCCAGGGGGAGACTAGCGGGAGGAACAGATACGCAGTATTTT
v_call: TRBV5-4; j_call: TRBJ2-6; d_call: TRBD1; cdr3_length: 17; clone_size: .; cdr3_aa: CASSWIQGAPGANVLTF; cdr3_nt: TGTGCCAGCAGCTGGATACAGGGGGCGCCTGGGGCCAACGTCCTGACTTTC
v_call: TRBV10-2; j_call: TRBJ2-1; d_call: TRBD2; cdr3_length: 14; clone_size: .; cdr3_aa: CASPFNPSGNEQFF; cdr3_nt: TGCGCCAGCCCTTTTAATCCTAGCGGGAATGAGCAGTTCTTC
v_call: TRBV7-8; j_call: TRBJ2-1; d_call: .; cdr3_length: 15; clone_size: .; cdr3_aa: CASSLYRSSYNEQFF; cdr3_nt: TGTGCCAGCAGCTTATACAGGAGCTCCTACAATGAGCAGTTCTTC
v_call: TRBV30; j_call: TRBJ2-1; d_call: .; cdr3_length: 14; clone_size: .; cdr3_aa: CAWSIGARTDEQFF; cdr3_nt: TGTGCCTGGAGCATTGGGGCACGGACAGATGAGCAGTTCTTC
v_call: TRBV6-1; j_call: TRBJ2-7; d_call: .; cdr3_length: 13; clone_size: .; cdr3_aa: CASRSGTSYEQYF; cdr3_nt: TGTGCCAGCAGATCCGGGACAAGCTACGAGCAGTACTTC
v_call: TRBV30; j_call: TRBJ2-5; d_call: TRBD1; cdr3_length: 14; clone_size: .; cdr3_aa: CAWGLGTGPETQYF; cdr3_nt: TGTGCCTGGGGACTCGGGACAGGGCCAGAGACCCAGTACTTC
v_call: TRBV14; j_call: TRBJ2-7; d_call: TRBD2; cdr3_length: 15; clone_size: .; cdr3_aa: CASSRSGRATYEQYF; cdr3_nt: TGTGCCAGCAGCCGTAGCGGGAGGGCCACTTACGAGCAGTACTTC
v_call: TRBV7-2; j_call: TRBJ2-2; d_call: TRBD2; cdr3_length: 14; clone_size: .; cdr3_aa: CASSVGLGSGELFF; cdr3_nt: TGTGCCAGCAGCGTGGGACTAGGCTCCGGGGAGCTGTTTTTT
v_call: TRBV28; j_call: TRBJ2-5; d_call: TRBD2; cdr3_length: 15; clone_size: .; cdr3_aa: CASSFAGDQQETQYF; cdr3_nt: TGTGCCAGCAGTTTTGCGGGGGACCAACAAGAGACCCAGTACTTC
v_call: TRBV7-2; j_call: TRBJ1-2; d_call: TRBD1; cdr3_length: 15; clone_size: .; cdr3_aa: CASSVETGEDYGYTF; cdr3_nt: TGTGCCAGCAGCGTTGAGACAGGGGAGGACTATGGCTACACCTTC
v_call: TRBV28; j_call: TRBJ2-7; d_call: TRBD1; cdr3_length: 13; clone_size: .; cdr3_aa: CASSDRGNYEQYF; cdr3_nt: TGTGCCAGCAGTGACAGGGGGAACTACGAGCAGTACTTC
v_call: TRBV19; j_call: TRBJ1-5; d_call: .; cdr3_length: 15; clone_size: .; cdr3_aa: CASTTIPYSNQPQHF; cdr3_nt: TGTGCCAGTACCACCATTCCCTATAGCAATCAGCCCCAGCATTTT
v_call: TRBV5-1; j_call: TRBJ2-3; d_call: TRBD2; cdr3_length: 18; clone_size: .; cdr3_aa: CASSYPVPSGRDTDTQYF; cdr3_nt: TGCGCCAGCAGCTATCCCGTACCTAGCGGGAGGGATACAGATACGCAGTATTTT
v_call: TRBV5-4; j_call: TRBJ1-3; d_call: TRBD1; cdr3_length: 16; clone_size: .; cdr3_aa: CASSAQGVSSGNTIYF; cdr3_nt: TGTGCCAGCAGCGCTCAGGGGGTTAGCTCTGGAAACACCATATATTTT
v_call: TRBV7-3; j_call: TRBJ2-7; d_call: TRBD2; cdr3_length: 13; clone_size: .; cdr3_aa: CASGPGLAYEQYF; cdr3_nt: TGTGCCAGCGGACCGGGACTAGCCTACGAGCAGTACTTC